The sequence of this T cell receptor (beta chain) was determined in a study of T-cell memory formation after mild COVID-19. Whole-study context: TCR clustering was largely donor specific.

TCRdb reprocessed the 5' RACE reads with MiXCR, giving one entry per CDR3 protein. The sample gives approximately 580,000 distinct CDR3 sequences, around 21% of which show up once; roughly an eighth is in the top ten. J gave up 10 bases and V 0 bases, and 5 bases lay outside the gene matches. Germline V gives CDR1 MNHNY, CDR2 SVGAGI (reference sequence). The CDR3 runs 15 residues. A few counts support this clonotype. Its antigen is currently unknown. Notes on the study in general: Clones which contracted sat mainly in CM and EM if CD4+, and in EMRA if CD8+.

Sequenced material: PBMCs or a T cell subset sorted from them (not recorded which). This sequence joins TRBV6-6 and TRBJ1-6; 8 bases line up with TRBD1. The origin of this receptor is an adult woman who had mild COVID-19 (a few samples of this study predate the infection). Cell type and time point are not known. The CDR3 DNA is TGTGCCAGCAGTTACTCTGGACAGGGAAGCTCACCCCTCCACTTT. Encoded protein: CASSYSGQGSSPLHF.